The present entry profiles one TCR beta chain with its context. Its antigen remains unidentified. V was pared by 1 base and J by 6 bases, with 18 bases between. Germline lookup yields CDR1 SQVTM and CDR2 ANQGSEA. This CDR3 spans 15 amino acids. Sequencing used immunoSEQ multiplex PCR; TCRdb keeps in-frame clones, though not all of them. The sample has roughly 180,000 clones; 90% are singletons. This record comes from a study of T cell responses to AZD1222 COVID-19 vaccine. The study's findings and limits: The reported proportion of spike-specific TCRs targeting unmutated variant regions was nearly half. Spike as a whole was targeted by vaccine-associated CD4 TCRs, dominant at 160-218 and 743-854.

The sequence was collected from an adult in good health. Sequenced material: peripheral blood, taken on day 0 of AZD1222 vaccination. The V and J genes are TRBV29-1 and TRBJ1-2; tentatively, D is TRBD1 (5 bases). CDR3 protein: CSVEVTKPRGNGYTF. Here the CDR3 DNA reads TGCAGCGTTGAAGTAACTAAACCACGGGGCAATGGCTACACCTTC.